This T cell receptor (beta chain) was recovered during a study of CD8 T cells in ankylosing spondylitis. Study-level results: Reportedly, disease-linked clones are significantly enriched in ankylosing spondylitis patients' matched synovial fluid. Past research had described some motif variants in reactive arthritis synovial fluid and blood. Disease-linked clones bore a CD8+ phenotype and were relatively rare in peripheral blood. Blood of patients with ankylosing spondylitis appeared to be characterized by a TCR beta motif of roughly eight highly homologous variants.

Germline V lookup: CDR1 DFQATT, CDR2 SNEGSKA (reference sequence). The V segment lost 0 bases and the J segment 13 bases; nucleotides outside the gene matches: 8. CDR3 length: 15 amino acids. TCRdb re-derived calls from the 5' RACE reads in MiXCR, one entry per CDR3 protein. The data contain 200,000 to 250,000 distinct CDR3 sequences, about 26% of them singletons. With respect to this clonotype: Antigen: not known.

This sequence joins TRBV20-1 and TRBJ2-1, with 14 bases lining up with TRBD2. The origin of this receptor is a male donor with ankylosing spondylitis or in good health (not recorded which). The sequencing sample was made of blood, either unsorted or a sorted T cell fraction (not recorded which). CDR3 DNA sequence: TGCAGTGCTAGAGAGACTAGCGGGAGGGAGGCCTACCAGTTCTTC. It codes for CSARETSGREAYQFF.